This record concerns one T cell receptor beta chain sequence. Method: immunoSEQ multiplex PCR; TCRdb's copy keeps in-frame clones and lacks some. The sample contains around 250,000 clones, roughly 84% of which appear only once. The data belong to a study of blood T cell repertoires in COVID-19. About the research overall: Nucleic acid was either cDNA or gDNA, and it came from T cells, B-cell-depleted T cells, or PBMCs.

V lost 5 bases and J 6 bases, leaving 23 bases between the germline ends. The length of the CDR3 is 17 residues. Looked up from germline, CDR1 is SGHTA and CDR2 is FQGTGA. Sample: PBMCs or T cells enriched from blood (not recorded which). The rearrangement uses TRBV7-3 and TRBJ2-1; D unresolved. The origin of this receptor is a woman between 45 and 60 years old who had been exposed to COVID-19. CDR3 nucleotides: TGTGCCAGCAGCCCGCTCGGTTCTGGGCCCGGCTTCAATGAGCAGTTCTTC. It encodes CASSPLGSGPGFNEQFF.